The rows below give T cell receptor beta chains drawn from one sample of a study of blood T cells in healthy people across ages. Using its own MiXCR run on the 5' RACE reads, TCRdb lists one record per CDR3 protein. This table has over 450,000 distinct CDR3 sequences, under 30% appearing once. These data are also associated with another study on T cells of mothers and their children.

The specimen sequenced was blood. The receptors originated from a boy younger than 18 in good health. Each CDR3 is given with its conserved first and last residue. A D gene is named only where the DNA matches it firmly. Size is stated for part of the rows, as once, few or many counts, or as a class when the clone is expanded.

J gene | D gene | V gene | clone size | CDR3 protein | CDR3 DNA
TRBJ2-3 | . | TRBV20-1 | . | CSASVNQADTQYF | TGCAGTGCTAGTGTTAATCAGGCAGATACGCAGTATTTT
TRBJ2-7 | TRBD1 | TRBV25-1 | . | CASSETGTAYEQYF | TGTGCCAGCAGTGAGACCGGGACAGCCTACGAGCAGTACTTC
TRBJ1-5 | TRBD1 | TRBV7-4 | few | CASRRDRAVVSNQPQHF | TGTGCCAGCAGACGGGACAGGGCGGTTGTTAGCAATCAGCCCCAGCATTTT
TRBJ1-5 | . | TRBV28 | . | CASLGGGQPQHF | TGTGCCAGCCTTGGGGGGGGTCAGCCCCAGCATTTT
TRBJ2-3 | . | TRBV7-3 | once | CASSPRGSGSTDTQYF | TGTGCCAGCAGCCCAAGGGGCTCCGGGAGCACAGATACGCAGTATTTT
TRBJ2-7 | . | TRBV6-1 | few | CASSELDTGGAYEQYF | TGTGCCAGCAGTGAACTAGACACGGGGGGCGCCTACGAGCAGTACTTC
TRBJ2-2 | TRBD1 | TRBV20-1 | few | CSAGQANTGELFF | TGCAGTGCTGGACAGGCGAACACCGGGGAGCTGTTTTTT
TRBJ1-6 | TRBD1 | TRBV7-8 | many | CASSAGQGGRNSPLHF | TGTGCCAGCAGCGCGGGACAGGGGGGACGAAATTCACCCCTCCACTTT
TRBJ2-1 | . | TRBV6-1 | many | CASSKQETRIDEQFF | TGTGCCAGCAGTAAACAGGAGACTAGGATCGATGAGCAGTTCTTC
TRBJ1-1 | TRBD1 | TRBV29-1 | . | CSVDPKVGQLNTEAFF | TGCAGCGTTGACCCAAAAGTGGGACAGTTGAACACTGAAGCTTTCTTT
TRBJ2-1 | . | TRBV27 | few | CAAARGEGSYNEQFF | TGTGCCGCTGCCAGGGGGGAGGGCTCCTACAATGAGCAGTTCTTC
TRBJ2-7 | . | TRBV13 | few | CASSLVTGRTDEQYF | TGTGCCAGCAGCTTAGTAACCGGGAGAACGGACGAGCAGTACTTC
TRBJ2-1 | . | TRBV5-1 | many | CASSSPSSSPGNEQFF | TGCGCCAGCAGCTCGCCCTCTAGCTCCCCTGGGAATGAGCAGTTCTTC
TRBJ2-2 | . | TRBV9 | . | CASSVLGSTGELFF | TGTGCCAGCAGCGTTCTGGGAAGCACCGGGGAGCTGTTTTTT
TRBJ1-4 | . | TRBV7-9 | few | CASRTRRDEKLFF | TGTGCCAGCCGGACTCGTAGGGATGAAAAACTGTTTTTT
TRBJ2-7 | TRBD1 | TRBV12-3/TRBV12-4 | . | CASRQGQGSHEQYF | TGTGCCAGCAGACAGGGGCAGGGTTCTCACGAGCAGTACTTC
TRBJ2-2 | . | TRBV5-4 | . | CASSLESAGELFF | TGTGCCAGCAGCTTGGAGTCCGCCGGGGAGCTGTTTTTT
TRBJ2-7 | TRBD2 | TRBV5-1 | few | CASSFGLAFTYEQYF | TGCGCCAGCAGCTTTGGACTAGCATTTACCTACGAGCAGTACTTC
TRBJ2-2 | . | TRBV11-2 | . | CASNTPGANTGELFF | TGTGCCAGCAATACTCCGGGCGCGAACACCGGGGAGCTGTTTTTT
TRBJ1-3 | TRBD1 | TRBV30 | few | CAWSFTGGRGNTIYF | TGTGCCTGGAGTTTCACAGGGGGTAGAGGAAACACCATATATTTT
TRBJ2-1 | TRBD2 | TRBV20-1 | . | CSAPTSGRIYNEQFF | TGCAGTGCTCCGACTAGCGGGAGGATCTACAATGAGCAGTTCTTC
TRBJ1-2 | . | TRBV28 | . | CANSKLVNYGYTF | TGTGCCAACAGCAAATTAGTAAACTATGGCTACACCTTC
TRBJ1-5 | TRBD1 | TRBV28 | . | CASSPRQGHQPQHF | TGTGCCAGCAGTCCCCGACAGGGGCATCAGCCCCAGCATTTT
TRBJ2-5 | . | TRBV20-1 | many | CMGRLGGQETQYF | TGCATGGGTCGGCTAGGTGGACAAGAGACCCAGTACTTC
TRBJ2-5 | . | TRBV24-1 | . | CATAARETQYF | TGTGCCACCGCAGCCAGGGAGACCCAGTACTTC
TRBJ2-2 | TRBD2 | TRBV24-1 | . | CATSDAASGPRSTGELFF | TGTGCCACCAGTGATGCGGCTAGCGGGCCTAGGAGCACCGGGGAGCTGTTTTTT
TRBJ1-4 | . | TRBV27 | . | CASSLLQGGVNEKLCF | TGTGCCAGCAGTTTATTACAGGGAGGGGTTAATGAAAAACTGTGTTTT
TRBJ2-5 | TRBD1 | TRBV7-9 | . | CASSLAGGFETQYF | TGTGCCAGCAGCTTGGCAGGGGGATTCGAGACCCAGTACTTC
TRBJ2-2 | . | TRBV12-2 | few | CASRPRGTGDTGELFF | TGTGCAAGTCGCCCCCGGGGGACAGGAGACACCGGGGAGCTGTTTTTT
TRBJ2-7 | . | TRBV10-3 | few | CAISARSSYEQYF | TGTGCCATCAGTGCGCGAAGCTCCTACGAGCAGTACTTC
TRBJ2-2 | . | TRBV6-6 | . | CASRIGRANTGELFF | TGTGCCAGCCGAATCGGCAGGGCGAACACCGGGGAGCTGTTTTTT
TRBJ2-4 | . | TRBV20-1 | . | CSARGAQGGKNIQYF | TGCAGTGCTAGAGGAGCACAGGGTGGGAAAAACATTCAGTACTTC
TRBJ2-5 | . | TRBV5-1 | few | CASRRTAEETQYF | TGCGCCAGCAGGAGGACAGCCGAAGAGACCCAGTACTTC
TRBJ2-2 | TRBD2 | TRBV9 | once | CASSVAAGGNTGELFF | TGTGCCAGCAGCGTAGCTGCGGGGGGGAACACCGGGGAGCTGTTTTTT
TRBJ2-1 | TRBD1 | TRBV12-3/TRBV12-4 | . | CASTPGQGRNEQFF | TGTGCCAGCACCCCGGGACAGGGACGCAATGAGCAGTTCTTC
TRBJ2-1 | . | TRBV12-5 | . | CASGYLEYEQFF | TGTGCTAGTGGTTACTTAGAGTACGAGCAGTTCTTC
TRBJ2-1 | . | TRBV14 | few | CASSHKLQFPYNEQFF | TGTGCCAGCAGCCACAAATTGCAGTTCCCCTACAATGAGCAGTTCTTC
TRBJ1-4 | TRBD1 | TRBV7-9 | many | CASSSGQTGPSNEKLFF | TGTGCCAGCAGCTCAGGGCAGACAGGGCCCAGTAATGAAAAACTGTTTTTT
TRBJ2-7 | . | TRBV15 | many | CATSRVPRAEDEQYF | TGTGCCACCAGCAGAGTCCCCAGGGCTGAGGACGAGCAGTACTTC
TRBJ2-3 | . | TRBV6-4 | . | CASSDRGQPGDTQYF | TGTGCCAGCAGTGACCGCGGACAGCCTGGGGATACGCAGTATTTT
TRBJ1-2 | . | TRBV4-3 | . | CASSQDKSYNYGYTF | TGCGCCAGCAGCCAAGATAAGTCCTACAACTATGGCTACACCTTC
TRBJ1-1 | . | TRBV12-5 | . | CASGFVGVNTEAFF | TGTGCTAGTGGTTTCGTCGGGGTGAACACTGAAGCTTTCTTT
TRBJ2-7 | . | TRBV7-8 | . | CASSFWSGHFYEQYF | TGTGCCAGCAGCTTTTGGTCAGGGCACTTCTACGAGCAGTACTTC
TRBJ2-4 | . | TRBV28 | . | CASSFLLQAKNIQYF | TGTGCCAGCAGTTTTCTGCTCCAAGCCAAAAACATTCAGTACTTC
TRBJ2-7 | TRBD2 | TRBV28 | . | CASLGTSGGYEQYF | TGTGCCAGTCTCGGGACTAGCGGGGGCTACGAGCAGTACTTC
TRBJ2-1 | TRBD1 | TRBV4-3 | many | CASSHGQGTYNEQFF | TGCGCCAGCAGCCACGGACAGGGAACCTACAATGAGCAGTTCTTC